The 31 T cell receptor beta chains below all came from one sample that was sequenced in a study of shared clonotypes between healthy human individuals. Profiled with immunoSEQ multiplex PCR; TCRdb holds only in-frame clones, not every one. The sample lists some 2.3 million clones, 90% to 95% seen once, with about 0.41% in the top ten. The sample was naive CD4+ T cells from PBMCs. Subset of the sample: CD45RA+ positively selected. These receptors all come from a man younger than 30 in good health. Some clones in this sample may be carry-over from other donors' samples.

This chain links TRBV5-1 with TRBJ1-1; D is unclear. The CDR3 extends over 15 amino acids. V dropped 4 bases and J dropped 1 base, with 14 bases sitting between them. Germline lookup yields CDR1 SGHRS and CDR2 YFSETQ. The CDR3 coding sequence is TGCGCCAGCAGCCCCGAGGTTGTGAGGAACACTGAAGCTTTCTTT. This sequence encodes CASSPEVVRNTEAFF.

The V and J genes are TRBV18 and TRBJ2-7; 12 bases agree with TRBD1. V was pared by 3 bases and J by 5 bases, with 5 bases of the junction left unmatched. The CDR3 sequence is 15 residues long. Germline assignment: CDR1 KGHSH and CDR2 LQKENI. The CDR3 coding sequence is TGTGCCAGCTCACCTGGGACAGGGGGCTGGAACGAGCAGTACTTC. It translates to CASSPGTGGWNEQYF. The full variable domain, rest sourced from reference TRBV18 and TRBJ2-7, is NAGVMQNPRHLVRRRGQEARLRCSPMKGHSHVYWYRQLPEEGLKFMVYLQKENIIDESGMPKERFSAEFPKEGPSILRIQQVVRGDSAAYFCASSPGTGGWNEQYFGPGTRLTVT.

CDR3 DNA sequence: TGTGCCAGCAGCTTAGTCACTAGCTACACCGGGGAGCTGTTTTTT. Its translation: CASSLVTSYTGELFF. This rearrangement joins TRBV11-2 to TRBJ2-2; D might be TRBD2 (6 bases). The length of the CDR3 is 15 residues. Trimming removed 1 base from V and 3 bases from J, with 9 bases in between. The V gene's germline CDR1 is SGHAT and CDR2 FQNNGV.

The V gene is TRBV27, the J gene TRBJ2-7; D is perhaps TRBD1 (6 bases). Trimming took off 5 bases at V and 3 bases at J, with 17 bases between the two ends. Germline CDR1 is MNHEY and CDR2 is SMNVEV (reference sequence). The CDR3 is made up of 15 amino acids. The CDR3 DNA sequence: TGTGCCAGCAGTCCGAGGTGGACAGAGTTCTACGAGCAGTACTTC. Translation: CASSPRWTEFYEQYF.

The rearrangement links TRBV2 to TRBJ1-3; D not resolved. Germline V gene lookup returns CDR1 SNHLY and CDR2 FYNNEI. This CDR3 spans 16 amino acids. Trimming removed 0 bases from V and 0 bases from J, with 9 bases in between. The CDR3, as DNA: TGTGCCAGCAGTGAAGCGCAGAGTTTCTCTGGAAACACCATATATTTT. Translating it yields CASSEAQSFSGNTIYF.

The rearrangement uses TRBV28 and TRBJ2-1; D uncertain. V shed 7 bases and J shed 8 bases, with 18 bases lying between them. There are 14 residues in the CDR3. Germline V lookup: CDR1 MDHEN, CDR2 SYDVKM. CDR3 residues: CASTHQGSPDEQFF. The CDR3 nucleotides read TGTGCCAGCACCCATCAAGGCTCCCCGGATGAGCAGTTCTTC.

J is TRBJ2-7 and V is TRBV5-1, with 11 bases lining up with TRBD1. Per the germline V gene, CDR1 is SGHRS and CDR2 is YFSETQ. V gave up 4 bases and J gave up 5 bases; unmatched junction bases: 8. The CDR3 length is 15 residues. This chain's CDR3 is CASSPPRTGGNEQYF. In DNA, the CDR3 is TGCGCCAGCAGCCCTCCCAGGACAGGGGGCAACGAGCAGTACTTC.

The chain is built from TRBV7-6 and TRBJ1-1, with D maybe TRBD1 (6 bases). The CDR3 spans 15 residues. The V end was cut by 1 base, the J end by 1 base, with 10 bases between. Looked up from germline, CDR1 is SGHVS and CDR2 is FNYEAQ. The CDR3 loop is CASSLGGQSNTEAFF. CDR3 coding DNA: TGTGCCAGCAGCTTAGGCGGACAGTCGAACACTGAAGCTTTCTTT.

CDR3 in amino acids: CASSIRVVDYGYTF. For the CDR3, the DNA is TGTGCCAGTAGTATACGGGTCGTGGACTATGGCTACACCTTC. The chain joins TRBV19 to TRBJ1-2; D is unclear. V gave up 2 bases and J gave up 3 bases, with 10 bases separating them. Germline V lookup: CDR1 LNHDA, CDR2 SQIVND (reference sequence). This CDR3 is 14 amino acids long.

The chain recombines TRBV21-1 with TRBJ2-2. TRBV21-1 corresponds to a pseudogene. CDR3 length: 14 amino acids. The CDR3 nucleotides read TGTGCCAGCAGCAAAAGGCCGTACACCGGGGAGCTGTTTTTT. This sequence encodes CASSKRPYTGELFF.

The chain combines TRBV5-6 with TRBJ2-7; no definite D call. V lost 0 bases and J lost 9, with 13 bases in between. Germline assignment: CDR1 SGHDT and CDR2 YYEEEE. The CDR3 spans 13 residues. This CDR3 is CASSLAAARRQYF. CDR3 in DNA: TGTGCCAGCAGCTTGGCCGCGGCCCGCCGGCAGTACTTC.

The rearrangement uses TRBV7-2 and TRBJ2-1; 8 bases are a match to TRBD2. The V gene's germline CDR1 is SGHTA and CDR2 FQGNSA. The CDR3 has 13 residues. The J segment lost 8 bases and the V segment lost 2 bases, leaving 2 bases of the junction unmatched. The CDR3 loop reads CASSLMREDEQFF. The CDR3 DNA is TGTGCCAGCAGCTTAATGCGGGAGGATGAGCAGTTCTTC. The full variable domain, in which reference TRBV7-2 and TRBJ2-1 provide the parts outside the CDR3, is GAGVSQSPSNKVTEKGKDVELRCDPISGHTALYWYRQSLGQGLEFLIYFQGNSAPDKSGLPSDRFSAERTGGSVSTLTIQRTQQEDSAVYLCASSLMREDEQFFGPGTRLTVL.

The chain joins TRBV4-3 to TRBJ2-3; D is ambiguous. CDR1 and CDR2 from the germline V gene are LGHNA and YSLEER. CDR3 length: 15 amino acids. Trimming shortened V by 4 bases and J by 2 bases, and 13 bases separated the two germline ends. The DNA for the CDR3 is TGCGCCAGCAGCCTCAAGTTAGAAACCACAGATACGCAGTATTTT. Translation: CASSLKLETTDTQYF.

Comment on this clone: The sample carries other DNA sequences with the same CDR3. The chain uses TRBV9 and TRBJ2-3; D unclear. This CDR3 contains 12 residues. V dropped 0 bases and J dropped 5 bases, with 4 bases sitting between them. CDR1 and CDR2 from the germline V gene are SGDLS and YYNGEE. The CDR3: CASSVVEDTQYF. The CDR3 DNA follows: TGTGCCAGCAGCGTAGTGGAAGATACGCAGTATTTT.

The chain uses TRBV14 and TRBJ1-4; D is perhaps TRBD1 (5 bases). Germline-derived CDR1 and CDR2 are SGHDN and FVKESK. V lost 5 bases and J lost 5, with 15 bases in between. The length of the CDR3 is 15 residues. As DNA, the CDR3 is TGTGCCAGCAGCTCCCGGGGCAGGGCAAATGAAAAACTGTTTTTT. Its translation: CASSSRGRANEKLFF.

The gene calls are TRBV7-2 and TRBJ1-5, with D unresolved. Looked up from germline, CDR1 is SGHTA and CDR2 is FQGNSA. There are 14 residues in the CDR3. Trimming took 1 base from V and 3 from J, leaving 7 bases between them. CDR3 in amino acids: CASSLGRHNQPQHF. The CDR3, as DNA: TGTGCCAGCAGCTTAGGCCGGCACAATCAGCCCCAGCATTTT.

The chain couples TRBV2 to TRBJ2-5, with D unclear. Germline assignment: CDR1 SNHLY and CDR2 FYNNEI. Trimming took 4 bases from V and 2 from J, leaving 11 bases between them. This CDR3 is 14 amino acids long. The CDR3 loop is CASSALVSQETQYF. CDR3 in DNA: TGTGCCAGCAGTGCCTTAGTATCACAAGAGACCCAGTACTTC.

The chain joins TRBV11-2 to TRBJ2-3, with D maybe TRBD2 (6 bases). This CDR3 is 15 amino acids long. Trimming cost V 2 bases and J 5 bases, with 14 bases left between them. Germline-derived CDR1 and CDR2 are SGHAT and FQNNGV. As DNA, the CDR3 is TGTGCCAGCAGCTTATTAGTACTAGCCCAAGATACGCAGTATTTT. Amino acids: CASSLLVLAQDTQYF.

The chain uses TRBV27 and TRBJ2-3; possible D gene TRBD2, 5 bases. Germline CDR1 MNHEY, CDR2 SMNVEV (reference sequence). V was pared by 2 bases and J by 2 bases, with 5 bases between. The CDR3 has 13 residues. The CDR3 here is CASSLLATDTQYF. In nucleotides, the CDR3 is TGTGCCAGCAGTTTACTAGCCACAGATACGCAGTATTTT.

As concerns this clone: In the same sample, other DNA sequences code for this CDR3. This chain uses TRBV5-4 with TRBJ2-3, with D unresolved. Germline values: CDR1 SGHNT, CDR2 YYREEE (reference sequence). V was pared by 1 base and J by 1 base, with 4 bases between. This CDR3 has 13 residues. CDR3 residues: CASSLRGTDTQYF. Here the CDR3 DNA reads TGTGCCAGCAGCTTGAGGGGCACAGATACGCAGTATTTT.

This rearrangement joins TRBV2 to TRBJ1-4; weak D call: TRBD1 (6 bases). Trimming took 5 bases from V and 13 from J, leaving 14 bases between them. This CDR3 spans 12 amino acids. Germline V CDR1 and CDR2: SNHLY, FYNNEI. CDR3 in DNA: TGTGCCAGCAGTCCTGGACAGCGGACACTGTTTTTT. Translated, it gives CASSPGQRTLFF. Drawing the rest from reference TRBV2 and TRBJ1-4, the complete variable domain is EPEVTQTPSHQVTQMGQEVILRCVPISNHLYFYWYRQILGQKVEFLVSFYNNEISEKSEIFDDQFSVERPDGSNFTLKIRSTKLEDSAMYFCASSPGQRTLFFGSGTQLSVL.

This chain joins TRBV25-1 and TRBJ1-4, with D tentatively TRBD1 (5 bases). The CDR3 is 17 amino acids. CDR1 and CDR2 from the germline V gene are MGHDK and SYGVNS. V gave up 3 bases and J gave up 0 bases, with 14 bases separating them. DNA of the CDR3: TGTGCCAGCAGTGACTCCGCCGGGGCTGCAACTAATGAAAAACTGTTTTTT. Translated, it gives CASSDSAGAATNEKLFF. The full variable domain, with the rest looked up from reference TRBV25-1 and TRBJ1-4, is EADIYQTPRYLVIGTGKKITLECSQTMGHDKMYWYQQDPGMELHLIHYSYGVNSTEKGDLSSESTVSRIRTEHFPLTLESARPSHTSQYLCASSDSAGAATNEKLFFGSGTQLSVL.

This sequence joins TRBV28 and TRBJ2-5, with TRBD2 matching 7 bases. After removal of 7 bases from V and 3 bases from J, the junction contained 8 bases not matched to a gene. This CDR3 is built from 14 residues. Germline V gene data show CDR1 as MDHEN and CDR2 as SYDVKM. CDR3 sequence: CASIPAGREETQYF. The CDR3 DNA is TGTGCCAGCATCCCCGCGGGGAGGGAAGAGACCCAGTACTTC.

The chain uses TRBV7-6 and TRBJ2-1; 7 bases match TRBD1. The CDR3 length is 16 residues. V was pared by 0 bases and J by 3 bases, with 5 bases of the junction left unmatched. Germline CDR1 is SGHVS and CDR2 is FNYEAQ. CDR3 coding DNA: TGTGCCAGCAGCTTAGCGAGCAGGGACAGCTACAATGAGCAGTTCTTC. It is translated as CASSLASRDSYNEQFF.

The J gene is TRBJ1-1, the V gene TRBV6-6; D gene ambiguous. The length of the CDR3 is 13 residues. The ends were cut back, 5 bases at V and 0 bases at J, with 7 bases in the middle. Germline CDR1 is MNHNY and CDR2 is SVGAGI (reference sequence). CDR3 DNA: TGTGCCAGCAGTCTACAGATGAACACTGAAGCTTTCTTT. Translation gives CASSLQMNTEAFF.

Comments on this clone: The sample holds other DNA sequences that translate to the same CDR3. The chain links TRBV5-6 to TRBJ1-2; D unclear. V shed 0 bases and J shed 8 bases, with 8 bases lying between them. The CDR3 is made up of 12 amino acids. The V gene's germline CDR1 is SGHDT and CDR2 YYEEEE. This CDR3 is CASSLGTSGYTF. The CDR3 DNA reads as TGTGCCAGCAGCTTGGGGACCTCAGGCTACACCTTC. Full variable domain (outside the CDR3, taken from reference TRBV5-6 and TRBJ1-2): DAGVTQSPTHLIKTRGQQVTLRCSPKSGHDTVSWYQQALGQGPQFIFQYYEEEERQRGNFPDRFSGHQFPNYSSELNVNALLLGDSALYLCASSLGTSGYTFGSGTRLTVV.

This clone was seen only a few times. This chain links TRBV28 with TRBJ1-5; the D gene is possibly TRBD1 (6 bases). The germline gives CDR1 MDHEN, CDR2 SYDVKM. Trimming left V 6 bases short and J 3 bases short, with 12 bases between. The CDR3 covers 14 residues. The chain's CDR3 is CASREGGFNQPQHF. As DNA, the CDR3 is TGTGCCAGCAGGGAAGGGGGTTTCAATCAGCCCCAGCATTTT. Supplemented by reference TRBV28 and TRBJ1-5, the full variable domain reads DVKVTQSSRYLVKRTGEKVFLECVQDMDHENMFWYRQDPGLGLRLIYFSYDVKMKEKGDIPEGYSVSREKKERFSLILESASTNQTSMYLCASREGGFNQPQHFGDGTRLSIL.

The count of this clone is one. The chain couples TRBV7-9 to TRBJ2-1; 14 bases are shared with TRBD2. This CDR3 has 16 residues. J gave up 8 bases and V 5 bases, and 8 bases lay outside the gene matches. Germline CDR1 and CDR2: SEHNR and FQNEAQ (reference sequence). The CDR3 DNA is TGTGCCAGCAGCCCCATACGACTAGCGGGGGGGGATGAGCAGTTCTTC. It translates to CASSPIRLAGGDEQFF.

The chain carries TRBV27 and TRBJ2-5; TRBD2 might be the D (5 bases). CDR1 and CDR2 (germline): MNHEY, SMNVEV (reference sequence). Trimming removed 5 bases from V and 3 bases from J, with 19 bases in between. The CDR3 has 16 residues. For the CDR3, the DNA is TGTGCCAGCAGTCGGGGATTGGTCCCGGGGAAAGAGACCCAGTACTTC. Its protein is CASSRGLVPGKETQYF.

In the case of this clone: This same CDR3 is encoded by further DNA sequences in the sample. This chain links TRBV2 with TRBJ2-3; D remains ambiguous. CDR1 SNHLY and CDR2 FYNNEI come from the germline V gene. Trimming removed 5 bases at V and 0 bases at J, with 9 bases between. The CDR3 extends over 14 amino acids. The CDR3 region is CASSPGPSTDTQYF. In DNA, the CDR3 is TGTGCCAGCAGTCCCGGGCCTAGCACAGATACGCAGTATTTT.

Here the CDR3 DNA reads TGTGCCATCCGGGAAGGTTGGAACACTGAAGCTTTCTTT. It translates to CAIREGWNTEAFF. This chain links TRBV10-3 with TRBJ1-1; D remains ambiguous. Per germline, CDR1 ENHRY and CDR2 SYGVKD. The CDR3 covers 13 residues. Deletions cut 8 bases from V and 1 base from J, with 11 bases between.